Described below is a single T cell receptor (beta chain) sequence and its context. Profiled with immunoSEQ multiplex PCR; TCRdb holds only in-frame clones, not every one. The repertoire consists of tens of thousands of clones, with about 91% occurring once and the leading ten covering roughly 1.5%. The data stem from a study of Tregs in tolerant kidney transplant recipients. The nonmyeloablative bone marrow transplants came from related graft donors, with transient mixed chimerism. Unmatched junction bases numbered 12, after V lost 11 bases and J lost 1 base. The length of the CDR3 is 15 residues. CDR1 is SEHNR and CDR2 is FQNEAQ in the germline V gene (reference sequence).

This clonotype was sampled from a human patient who received a combined kidney and bone marrow transplant. Some T cells may have come from the graft donor. This chain uses TRBV7-9 with TRBJ2-3, with TRBD1 identical over 7 bases. This sample comprised CD4+ T cells from blood (PBMCs), obtained 24 months after the transplant. CDR3 in amino acids: CAGSLGGQGTDTQYF. The CDR3 region has the DNA TGTGCCGGCTCCCTCGGTGGACAGGGCACAGATACGCAGTATTTT.